This T cell receptor beta chain was observed in a study of beta chain features in type 1 diabetes. The study, taken as a whole, reports: Insertions at VDJ junctions were less frequent in type 1 diabetes patients. These patients also deleted more nucleotides at the same junctions. Shortening of TCRB CDR3s, moderate but significant, appeared in all four CD4+ subsets of Type 1 diabetes patients.

The authors reverse transcribed all of the isolated RNA, so sequencing captured expressed TCRB transcripts. This table comes from immunoSEQ multiplex PCR, and its TCRdb copy is limited to in-frame clones, with some not included. The profile shows 680,000 or so clones, around an eighth of them singletons. By way of CD45RO/CCR7/CD25/CD127/CD95/CD27, the CD4+ regulatory, stem cell-like memory, central memory and naive cells were sorted. Sorting gave populations that all exceeded 95% purity. This CDR3 region has 14 residues. Germline assignment: CDR1 SEHNR and CDR2 FQNEAQ (reference sequence). V was pared by 5 bases and J by 4 bases, with 7 bases of the junction left unmatched. Worth noting for this clone: Its target is unknown.

Sequenced: naive CD4+ T cells from blood. This rearrangement joins TRBV7-9 to TRBJ1-1; 7 bases match TRBD1. The clonotype was recovered from a man between 18 and 29 years old with type 1 diabetes. This CDR3 reads CASSSRGLGTEAFF. The CDR3 region has the DNA TGTGCCAGCAGCAGTAGGGGGCTCGGCACTGAAGCTTTCTTT.